The 32 T cell receptor beta chains presented below share a single source sample, sequenced in a study of vaccination and CD4 T cells after COVID-19. These TCRs are of unknown antigen specificity. Sample treatment: approximately 11-day PBMC culture with coronavirus spike peptide pools or control peptides (ViraFEST assay). Sequence data for DNA of cultured CD4+ T cells were generated by the Oncomine TCR Beta short-read assay. MiXCR, run by TCRdb on the PCR reads, gives a single entry per CDR3 protein. Of some 19,000 distinct CDR3 sequences in the sample, approximately 59% were seen once. The sample here was CD4+ T cells from blood, cultured in vitro, taken before SARS-CoV-2 vaccination. The receptors were sampled from a human donor who received a COVID-19 vaccine.

The chain joins TRBV6-1 to TRBJ2-7; TRBD1 matches 9 bases. This CDR3 contains 15 residues. After removal of 6 bases from V and 2 bases from J, the junction contained 8 bases not matched to a gene. CDR1 and CDR2 (germline): MNHNS, SASEGT. DNA for the CDR3: TGTGCCAGCAGCCACGACAGGGGGGGAACCTACGAGCAGTACTTC. Its translation is CASSHDRGGTYEQYF.

The rearrangement uses TRBV7-9 and TRBJ1-2; no firm D call. The CDR3 has 16 amino acids. Germline V gene lookup returns CDR1 SEHNR and CDR2 FQNEAQ (reference sequence). V shed 5 bases and J shed 0 bases, with 16 bases lying between them. The DNA of the CDR3 is TGTGCCAGCAGCCACCCGAAGGGTAGATCTAACTATGGCTACACCTTC. Its translation is CASSHPKGRSNYGYTF.

The rearrangement joins TRBV12-3 or TRBV12-4 to TRBJ1-5, with 9 bases lining up with TRBD1. V gave up 5 bases and J gave up 0 bases; unmatched junction bases: 14. The CDR3 runs to 19 residues. The CDR3 is CASSLRPLGQGSSNQPQHF. The CDR3 nucleotides read TGTGCCAGCAGTCTCCGGCCGTTGGGACAGGGATCTAGCAATCAGCCCCAGCATTTT.

The chain employs TRBV7-2 and TRBJ1-4; weak D call: TRBD1 (5 bases). The germline V gene has CDR1 SGHTA and CDR2 FQGNSA. The CDR3 loop spans 15 amino acids. V was pared by 1 base and J by 7 bases, with 13 bases between. This CDR3 is CASSLGRGAGEKLFF. Written as DNA, the CDR3 is TGTGCCAGCAGCTTAGGAAGAGGGGCTGGTGAAAAACTGTTTTTT.

V and J are TRBV7-9 and TRBJ1-3, with 8 bases that match TRBD1. V was pared by 3 bases and J by 0 bases, with 10 bases of the junction left unmatched. Germline lookup yields CDR1 SEHNR and CDR2 FQNEAQ (reference sequence). CDR3 length: 18 residues. The CDR3, as DNA: TGTGCCAGCAGCTTGAAACGACAGGGGATAAACTCTGGAAACACCATATATTTT. This sequence encodes CASSLKRQGINSGNTIYF.

This chain joins TRBV6-1 and TRBJ2-4; D unclear. The germline V and J ends were trimmed by 6 bases and 8 bases, with 5 bases remaining between them. CDR1 and CDR2 (germline): MNHNS, SASEGT. The CDR3 covers 10 residues. CDR3 bases: TGTGCCAGCAGACTGGACATTCAGTACTTC. Its protein product is CASRLDIQYF.

This clonotype was detected only once. The chain has TRBV7-2 and TRBJ1-1; D unclear. Germline values: CDR1 SGHTA, CDR2 FQGNSA. The CDR3 runs to 13 residues. V was clipped by 6 bases and J by 0 bases, with 8 bases between them. As DNA, the CDR3 is TGTGCCAGCAGGGGATCCTTGAACACTGAAGCTTTCTTT. This encodes CASRGSLNTEAFF. The full variable domain, rest sourced from reference TRBV7-2 and TRBJ1-1, is GAGVSQSPSNKVTEKGKDVELRCDPISGHTALYWYRQSLGQGLEFLIYFQGNSAPDKSGLPSDRFSAERTGGSVSTLTIQRTQQEDSAVYLCASRGSLNTEAFFGQGTRLTVV.

In its sample, this clonotype was seen a few times. The gene calls are TRBV20-1 and TRBJ2-3; 12 nucleotides agree with TRBD2. V was clipped by 1 base and J by 4 bases; unmatched bases: 6. The germline gives CDR1 DFQATT, CDR2 SNEGSKA (reference sequence). The CDR3 contains 16 residues. The CDR3 is CSARAASGGASDTQYF. CDR3 DNA sequence: TGCAGTGCTAGAGCGGCTAGCGGGGGGGCCTCAGATACGCAGTATTTT.

The chain recombines TRBV27 with TRBJ1-5, with 7 bases matching TRBD1. This CDR3 has 17 residues. Trimming at V came to 2 bases and at J to 3 bases, leaving 10 bases not matched to a gene. Germline V gene sequence: CDR1 MNHEY, CDR2 SMNVEV (reference sequence). The CDR3 spells CASSLRAGGDVNQPQHF. CDR3 nucleotides: TGTGCCAGCAGTTTAAGGGCAGGGGGAGATGTCAATCAGCCCCAGCATTTT.

V and J are TRBV7-6 and TRBJ2-4, with D tentatively TRBD1 (5 bases). Germline CDR1 reads SGHVS; CDR2 reads FNYEAQ. Trimming removed 6 bases at V and 7 bases at J, with 16 bases between. This CDR3 region has 14 residues. The CDR3 reads CASRWSPGLNIQYF. The CDR3 DNA sequence: TGTGCCAGCAGATGGAGTCCAGGGTTGAACATTCAGTACTTC. Looking up the rest from reference TRBV7-6 and TRBJ2-4 gives the full variable domain: GAGVSQSPRYKVTKRGQDVALRCDPISGHVSLYWYRQALGQGPEFLTYFNYEAQQDKSGLPNDRFSAERPEGSISTLTIQRTEQRDSAMYRCASRWSPGLNIQYFGAGTRLSVL.

A few counts support this clonotype. The V call is TRBV7-2, the J call TRBJ1-6; TRBD1 aligns across 7 bases. This CDR3 spans 17 amino acids. In germline, CDR1 is SGHTA, CDR2 FQGNSA. V gave up 4 bases and J gave up 6 bases; unmatched junction bases: 12. CDR3 region: CASSSTPPGQLNSPLHF. CDR3 DNA: TGTGCCAGCAGCTCCACACCTCCGGGACAGCTTAATTCACCCCTCCACTTT.

This clonotype was counted only a few times. The chain uses TRBV2 and TRBJ1-2; TRBD1 matches at 8 bases. Per the germline V gene, CDR1 is SNHLY and CDR2 is FYNNEI. Losses at the gene ends were 3 bases for V and 4 bases for J; bases not matched to a gene: 7. The CDR3 sequence is 15 residues long. DNA of the CDR3: TGTGCCAGCAGTGATATCAGGGGGCGCCTCTATGGCTACACCTTC. Amino acids: CASSDIRGRLYGYTF.

This clonotype has only a few counts. This chain connects TRBV19 to TRBJ2-5; 11 nucleotides line up with TRBD1. V shed 6 bases, J shed 5 bases, and the junction held 5 bases outside the gene matches. Germline CDR1 LNHDA, CDR2 SQIVND (reference sequence). The CDR3 consists of 14 residues. In DNA, the CDR3 is TGTGCCAGTAGCGGGACAGGGGGTTCGGAGACCCAGTACTTC. Its protein is CASSGTGGSETQYF.

The rearrangement joins TRBV7-7 to TRBJ2-5, with 7 nucleotides matching TRBD2. This CDR3 region has 15 residues. The germline V gene has CDR1 SSHAT and CDR2 FNYEAQ (reference sequence). V trimming: 5 bases; J trimming: 5 bases; junction bases outside the gene matches: 11. Here the CDR3 DNA reads TGTGCCAGCAGCCGAACCGGGGGGACTGGGGAGACCCAGTACTTC. Translated: CASSRTGGTGETQYF.

V is TRBV6-5 and J is TRBJ1-5; TRBD1 matches 8 bases. This CDR3 comprises 16 residues. Germline V lookup: CDR1 MNHEY, CDR2 SVGAGI. Germline trimming cut 2 bases from V and 4 bases from J; bases unmatched to any gene: 7. CDR3 coding DNA: TGTGCCAGCAGTTACACCGGGACAGGTAAAAATCAGCCCCAGCATTTT. This translates into CASSYTGTGKNQPQHF.

V usage is TRBV6-4 and J usage is TRBJ2-1; 12 nucleotides match TRBD2. CDR1 and CDR2 from the germline V gene are MRHNA and SNTAGT. The trim removed 6 bases at V and 7 bases at J, leaving 7 bases unmatched. This CDR3 region has 15 residues. The CDR3 nucleotides are TGTGCCAGCAGAAGGACTAGCGGGGAGAGGAATGAGCAGTTCTTC. Its protein product is CASRRTSGERNEQFF.

The chain employs TRBV6-1 and TRBJ2-1; D call uncertain. V gave up 6 bases and J gave up 0 bases, with 12 bases separating them. This CDR3 has 15 amino acids. The germline CDR1 and CDR2 sequences are MNHNS and SASEGT. The CDR3 region is CASRPDWSSYNEQFF. The CDR3 DNA follows: TGTGCCAGCAGGCCCGACTGGAGCTCCTACAATGAGCAGTTCTTC.

This clonotype was seen only a few times. The chain links TRBV30 to TRBJ1-2, with unresolved D. This CDR3 region has 10 residues. Per the germline V gene, CDR1 is GTSNPN and CDR2 is SVGIG (reference sequence). The CDR3 region is CAGGRNGYTF. The CDR3, as DNA: TGTGCGGGAGGGAGGAATGGCTACACCTTC.

The rearrangement links TRBV6-1 to TRBJ2-2; 8 nucleotides line up with TRBD1. Germline lookup yields CDR1 MNHNS and CDR2 SASEGT. The CDR3 is 15 amino acids. With 7 bases clipped from V and 3 bases from J, the junction kept 7 bases outside the gene matches. DNA for the CDR3: TGTGCCAGCATTTCTGGACAGGGAGACACCGGGGAGCTGTTTTTT. This translates into CASISGQGDTGELFF.

About this clonotype itself: This clone may be a read error of a much larger clone one base away. J is TRBJ1-2 and V is TRBV19; no clear D. There are 11 residues in the CDR3. Germline CDR1 reads LNHDA; CDR2 reads SQIVND (reference sequence). The CDR3 reads CVSRGIYGYTF. For the CDR3, the DNA is TGTGTCAGTAGAGGGATCTATGGCTACACCTTC. The whole variable domain, filled in from reference TRBV19 and TRBJ1-2, reads DGGITQSPKYLFRKEGQNVTLSCEQNLNHDAMYWYRQDPGQGLRLIYYSQIVNDFQKGDIAEGYSVSREKKESFPLTVTSAQKNPTAFYLCVSRGIYGYTFGSGTRLTVV.

This chain links TRBV19 with TRBJ1-2, with unresolved D. CDR3 size: 13 residues. In germline, CDR1 is LNHDA, CDR2 SQIVND (reference sequence). V lost 7 bases, J lost 0 bases, and 9 bases lay in between. CDR3 amino acids: CASMPRPNYGYTF. CDR3 DNA sequence: TGTGCCAGTATGCCACGACCTAACTATGGCTACACCTTC.

The chain combines TRBV7-3 with TRBJ2-5; possibly TRBD1 for D (6 bases). The CDR3 runs 15 residues. The germline V gene encodes CDR1 SGHTA and CDR2 FQGTGA. V lost 4 bases and J 5 bases, leaving 17 bases between the germline ends. CDR3 loop: CASSSGQSLMETQYF. The CDR3, as DNA: TGTGCCAGCAGCTCCGGACAGTCGCTTATGGAGACCCAGTACTTC.

The chain joins TRBV7-3 to TRBJ2-1; D gene unclear. The germline CDR1 and CDR2 sequences are SGHTA and FQGTGA. The ends were cut back, 3 bases at V and 3 bases at J, with 6 bases in the middle. The CDR3 runs to 13 residues. CDR3 DNA: TGTGCCAGCAGCTTCCGCAGCTACAATGAGCAGTTCTTC. Amino acid sequence: CASSFRSYNEQFF.

This chain uses TRBV27 with TRBJ1-2, with D maybe TRBD1 (5 bases). V was trimmed by 6 bases and J by 4 bases, leaving 18 bases between them. CDR3 length: 15 amino acids. Germline CDR1 is MNHEY and CDR2 is SMNVEV (reference sequence). CDR3 loop: CASRRQAGLSYGYTF. In DNA, the CDR3 is TGTGCCAGCAGACGACAAGCAGGGTTAAGCTATGGCTACACCTTC.

The chain combines TRBV6-1 with TRBJ2-1, with 9 nucleotides matching TRBD1. After removal of 8 bases from V and 6 bases from J, the junction contained 14 bases not matched to a gene. The germline CDR1 and CDR2 sequences are MNHNS and SASEGT. The CDR3 contains 16 residues. Here the CDR3 reads CASRYNRGRGGNEQFF. The DNA of the CDR3 is TGTGCCAGCCGGTATAACAGGGGGCGCGGTGGCAATGAGCAGTTCTTC.

The chain uses TRBV27 and TRBJ1-2, with D perhaps TRBD1 (6 bases). The CDR3 is 18 amino acids. Trimming stripped 1 base from V and 8 bases from J, with 26 bases between. From germline, CDR1 is MNHEY and CDR2 SMNVEV (reference sequence). For the CDR3, the DNA is TGTGCCAGCAGTTTATTATCTCCAGGGGCACTTCCTACTAGAGGCTACACCTTC. Translating it yields CASSLLSPGALPTRGYTF.

The rearrangement uses TRBV5-4 and TRBJ2-2; the match to TRBD1 covers 7 bases. The V segment lost 0 bases and the J segment 7 bases; nucleotides outside the gene matches: 9. Germline-derived CDR1 and CDR2 are SGHNT and YYREEE (reference sequence). The CDR3 runs to 16 residues. The CDR3 reads CASSLGRTGPGGELFF. CDR3 DNA: TGTGCCAGCAGCTTGGGGCGGACAGGACCGGGCGGGGAGCTGTTTTTT. The full variable domain, rest sourced from reference TRBV5-4 and TRBJ2-2, is ETGVTQSPTHLIKTRGQQVTLRCSSQSGHNTVSWYQQALGQGPQFIFQYYREEENGRGNFPPRFSGLQFPNYSSELNVNALELDDSALYLCASSLGRTGPGGELFFGEGSRLTVL.

This rearrangement joins TRBV24-1 to TRBJ2-5; TRBD1 agrees at 8 bases. There are 13 residues in the CDR3. CDR1 and CDR2 (germline): KGHDR, SFDVKD. Trimming cost V 9 bases and J 4 bases; bases outside gene matches: 6. CDR3 nucleotide sequence: TGTGCCACCCGCGAACAGGGGGGAGAGACCCAGTACTTC. Translated, it gives CATREQGGETQYF.

The rearrangement uses TRBV6-1 and TRBJ1-4; TRBD1 is a possible D gene (6 bases). Trimming took off 8 bases at V and 5 bases at J, with 21 bases between the two ends. Germline lookup yields CDR1 MNHNS and CDR2 SASEGT. This CDR3 has 16 amino acids. CDR3 protein: CASGSHDTGTNEKLFF. Here the CDR3 DNA reads TGTGCCAGCGGATCGCACGATACAGGGACGAATGAAAAACTGTTTTTT.

The CDR3 loop reads CASSSRTGGIYEQYF. The CDR3 coding sequence is TGTGCCAGCAGCTCTCGGACGGGGGGAATATACGAGCAGTACTTC. The rearrangement uses TRBV7-2 and TRBJ2-7, with 7 bases identical to TRBD2. Trimming cost V 4 bases and J 4 bases; bases outside gene matches: 10. The CDR3 has 15 amino acids. Germline CDR1 reads SGHTA; CDR2 reads FQGNSA.

The chain recombines TRBV6-2 or TRBV6-3 with TRBJ2-3, with 8 bases aligning to TRBD2. CDR1 and CDR2 (germline): MNHEY, SVGEGT. The CDR3 runs to 15 residues. The junction had 4 bases not matched to a gene; V was cut back by 5 bases and J by 0 bases. The CDR3 loop is CASSILAASTDTQYF. As DNA, the CDR3 is TGTGCCAGCAGTATACTAGCGGCTAGCACAGATACGCAGTATTTT.

The chain links TRBV4-2 to TRBJ1-3; D gene uncertain. Germline CDR1 and CDR2: LGHNA and YNFKEQ. The CDR3 totals 18 residues. V lost 2 bases and J lost 0, with 17 bases in between. The CDR3 nucleotides are TGTGCCAGCAGCCAAAAGATGGAACGTAGCCCCTCTGGAAACACCATATATTTT. Residues: CASSQKMERSPSGNTIYF.